The rows below give T cell receptor beta chains drawn from one sample of a study of CD8+CD57+ T cells in acquired aplastic anemia. Via MiXCR, TCRdb re-called the reads, giving one row per CDR3 protein. The sample contains roughly 61,000 distinct CDR3 sequences, 57% of which appear only once. The source material was sorted CD4+, CD8+, or CD8+CD57+ T cells (not recorded which) from PBMCs. The receptors were sampled from a human donor with aplastic anemia. Both conserved end residues are part of each CDR3. The D gene is left open where the match is weak. A row's size may be missing; if present it is once, few, many or a size class.

d_call	clone_size	v_call	j_call	cdr3_aa	cdr3_nt
.	many	TRBV20-1	TRBJ2-7	CSAVRRPYEQYF	TGCAGTGCAGTTCGCAGGCCCTACGAGCAGTACTTC
TRBD1	once	TRBV2	TRBJ1-6	CASSTGDGGSPLHF	TGTGCCAGCAGCACAGGGGATGGAGGTTCACCCCTCCACTTT
TRBD1	.	TRBV29-1	TRBJ2-7	CSVVSRDRGGLEQYF	TGCAGCGTTGTGTCTAGAGACAGGGGTGGTCTCGAGCAGTACTTC
.	.	TRBV29-1	TRBJ1-2	CSVSTGSGYTF	TGCAGCGTTTCGACTGGGAGTGGCTACACCTTC
.	.	TRBV7-7	TRBJ2-7	CASSPSVSAYEQYF	TGTGCTAGCAGCCCGAGTGTTTCGGCCTACGAGCAGTACTTC
TRBD1	.	TRBV19	TRBJ1-6	CASSFGTGDNSPLHF	TGTGCCAGTAGCTTTGGGACAGGGGATAATTCACCCCTCCACTTT
.	.	TRBV25-1	TRBJ2-2	CASSLGGGPNTGELFF	TGTGCCAGCAGTTTGGGGGGGGGGCCCAACACCGGGGAGCTGTTTTTT
.	.	TRBV5-1	TRBJ1-6	CASSLALTNSPLHF	TGCGCCAGCAGCTTGGCCTTAACTAATTCACCCCTCCACTTT
.	.	TRBV3-1	TRBJ1-1	CASSQGGGTEAFF	TGTGCCAGCAGCCAGGGGGGAGGCACTGAAGCTTTCTTT
.	.	TRBV5-5	TRBJ1-2	CASSSDRFYGYTF	TGTGCCAGCAGCTCGGACAGATTCTATGGCTACACCTTC
TRBD2	.	TRBV19	TRBJ2-7	CASSNGLAQSYEQYF	TGTGCCAGTAGTAACGGACTAGCGCAATCCTACGAGCAGTACTTC
.	.	TRBV24-1	TRBJ2-7	CATSAGEGYNEQYF	TGTGCCACCAGTGCGGGTGAGGGGTACAATGAGCAGTACTTC
.	.	TRBV11-2	TRBJ2-3	CASSLGGARTDTQYF	TGTGCCAGCAGCTTAGGGGGGGCCAGGACAGATACGCAGTATTTT
.	.	TRBV12-3/TRBV12-4	TRBJ1-2	CASSTSGAYTF	.
.	few	TRBV14	TRBJ2-7	CASRQEGGQPAYEQYF	TGTGCCAGCCGCCAAGAGGGGGGACAGCCGGCCTACGAGCAGTACTTC
TRBD1	.	TRBV5-3	TRBJ2-7	CASSLWDREQYF	TGTGCCAGCAGCCTCTGGGACAGGGAGCAGTACTTC
.	many	TRBV6-1	TRBJ2-3	CASSGGADTQYF	TGTGCCAGCAGTGGGGGGGCAGATACGCAGTATTTT
.	.	TRBV2	TRBJ1-5	CASSEGEWNQPQHF	TGTGCCAGCAGTGAGGGAGAATGGAATCAGCCCCAGCATTTT
TRBD1	once	TRBV20-1	TRBJ1-4	CSAQDRERLFF	TGCAGTGCTCAGGACAGGGAGCGGCTGTTTTTT
.	many	TRBV4-3	TRBJ1-1	CASSQEVNTEAFF	TGCGCCAGCAGCCAAGAGGTGAACACTGAAGCTTTCTTT
.	.	TRBV7-9	TRBJ2-7	CASSLPVGISYEQYF	TGTGCCAGCAGCTTGCCGGTGGGCATCTCCTACGAGCAGTACTTC
.	medium-sized	TRBV10-2	TRBJ2-1	CASSESRDYNEQFF	TGCGCCAGCAGTGAGTCGCGCGATTACAATGAGCAGTTCTTC
.	many	TRBV5-1	TRBJ1-6	CASRAGASSYNSPLHF	TGCGCCAGCAGGGCAGGGGCAAGCTCCTATAATTCACCCCTCCACTTT
TRBD1	.	TRBV10-2	TRBJ1-6	CASSPGQARSPLHF	TGCGCCAGCAGTCCCGGACAGGCTAGGTCACCCCTCCACTTT
.	many	TRBV7-9	TRBJ2-1	CASSLARFMNNEQFF	TGTGCCAGCAGCTTAGCGCGGTTCATGAACAATGAGCAGTTCTTC
TRBD2	.	TRBV7-9	TRBJ2-1	CASSSRLADGQFF	TGTGCCAGCAGCTCGCGACTAGCGGATGGGCAGTTCTTC
TRBD1	.	TRBV24-1	TRBJ1-5	CATRLRDSNQPQHF	TGTGCCACGAGGTTGAGGGACAGTAATCAGCCCCAGCATTTT
.	.	TRBV29-1	TRBJ2-1	CSVGRANEQFF	TGCAGCGTTGGCAGGGCTAATGAGCAGTTCTTC
.	medium-sized	TRBV10-2	TRBJ2-1	CASSESLYGNNEQFF	TGCGCCAGCAGTGAGTCTTTATACGGAAACAATGAGCAGTTCTTC
.	many	TRBV11-2	TRBJ2-7	CASSLDAGTTEQYF	TGTGCCAGCAGCTTAGATGCGGGCACGACTGAGCAGTACTTC
.	.	TRBV7-3	TRBJ2-6	CASSLSSSGANVLTF	TGTGCCAGCAGCTTAAGCAGTTCTGGGGCCAACGTCCTGACCTTC